The source of this T cell receptor beta chain is a study of shared clonotypes between healthy human individuals. Study observations and caveats: Since donors were few, the genetic and exposure-history diversity represented was limited.

The CDR3 runs to 15 residues. V trimming: 5 bases; J trimming: 2 bases; junction bases outside the gene matches: 6. Germline V CDR1 and CDR2: SGHDN, FVKESK. The assay was immunoSEQ multiplex PCR, and TCRdb's table has in-frame clones only and misses some. Of around 1,000,000 clones in the sample, roughly 80% are singletons; the top ten hold 0.89%. Worth noting for this clone: Its target is unknown.

The sequenced sample consisted of memory CD4+ T cells from PBMCs. Subset: CD45RA-negative fraction. The chain recombines TRBV14 with TRBJ2-1; 7 bases agree with TRBD1. The clonotype was recovered from a man between 18 and 29 years old in good health. Some clones in this sample may be carry-over from other donors' samples. In DNA form, the CDR3 reads TGTGCCAGCAGCGCAGGGGGACCCCCCTACAATGAGCAGTTCTTC. Protein sequence: CASSAGGPPYNEQFF.